One sample yielded the 16 T cell receptor beta chains listed below, sequenced in a study of blood T cell repertoires in COVID-19. Clones were read by immunoSEQ multiplex PCR, and TCRdb kept only the in-frame ones, dropping some. The data show roughly 38,000 clones, with approximately 69% seen just once and roughly 10% held by the top ten. Sequenced: peripheral blood. The receptors here all came from a man aged 65 to 85 with COVID-19, enrolled during active disease.

The chain recombines TRBV6-2 or TRBV6-3 with TRBJ2-1; D is ambiguous. V was cut by 4 bases and J by 7 bases, with 5 bases left in between. The CDR3 extends over 11 amino acids. The germline V gene encodes CDR1 MNHEY and CDR2 SVGEGT. CDR3 in amino acids: CASSSLNEQFF. In DNA, the CDR3 is TGTGCCAGCAGTTCCCTGAATGAGCAGTTCTTC.

V usage is TRBV27 and J usage is TRBJ2-1; tentatively, D is TRBD1 (5 bases). This CDR3 spans 17 amino acids. Germline values: CDR1 MNHEY, CDR2 SMNVEV (reference sequence). The V and J ends lost 4 bases and 8 bases respectively, with 24 bases between them. Here the CDR3 DNA reads TGTGCCAGCAGTTGGGTTCCTCGAGTTGATGGACATGATGAGCAGTTCTTC. Translation gives CASSWVPRVDGHDEQFF.

The chain couples TRBV11-3 to TRBJ1-5; TRBD1 aligns across 8 bases. This CDR3 has 16 amino acids. From germline, CDR1 is SGHNT and CDR2 YENEEA. Trimming at V came to 4 bases and at J to 3 bases, leaving 8 bases not matched to a gene. This CDR3 is CASSSTPDRDNQPQHF. CDR3 coding DNA: TGTGCCAGCAGCTCTACTCCGGACAGGGACAATCAGCCCCAGCATTTT.

The chain is built from TRBV2 and TRBJ2-1; TRBD1 matches at 8 bases. Trimming cost V 2 bases and J 9 bases; bases outside gene matches: 9. Germline loops: CDR1 SNHLY, CDR2 FYNNEI. This CDR3 region has 15 residues. CDR3 residues: CASSEIGRGQIEQFF. CDR3 DNA sequence: TGTGCCAGCAGTGAAATCGGCAGGGGGCAGATTGAGCAGTTCTTC.

This chain uses TRBV5-1 with TRBJ1-6; the match to TRBD1 covers 7 bases. V lost 4 bases, J lost 0 bases, and 4 bases stayed unmatched. The CDR3 sequence is 16 residues long. Germline CDR1 SGHRS, CDR2 YFSETQ. CDR3 loop: CASSRRTGSYNSPLHF. CDR3 DNA: TGCGCCAGCAGCCGTCGGACAGGCTCCTATAATTCACCCCTCCACTTT.

The chain joins TRBV6-2 or TRBV6-3 to TRBJ1-5, with D perhaps TRBD1 (5 bases). The CDR3 has 18 residues. V was pared by 5 bases and J by 1 base, with 21 bases between. Germline V gives CDR1 MNHEY, CDR2 SVGEGT. The CDR3 region is CASSTRDSKQRSNQPQHF. The CDR3 nucleotides are TGTGCCAGCAGTACCCGGGACTCGAAGCAGCGGAGCAATCAGCCCCAGCATTTT.

This clone was recorded a few times. The chain employs TRBV18 and TRBJ2-7, with D perhaps TRBD1 (6 bases). Per the germline V gene, CDR1 is KGHSH and CDR2 is LQKENI. The CDR3 totals 14 residues. V shed 0 bases and J shed 3 bases, with 9 bases lying between them. CDR3 amino acids: CASSPPGQYYEQYF. Written as DNA, the CDR3 is TGTGCCAGCTCACCACCGGGACAATACTACGAGCAGTACTTC. Looking up the rest from reference TRBV18 and TRBJ2-7 gives the full variable domain: NAGVMQNPRHLVRRRGQEARLRCSPMKGHSHVYWYRQLPEEGLKFMVYLQKENIIDESGMPKERFSAEFPKEGPSILRIQQVVRGDSAAYFCASSPPGQYYEQYFGPGTRLTVT.

The rearrangement uses TRBV24-1 and TRBJ2-7; 9 nucleotides align to TRBD1. The germline V gene encodes CDR1 KGHDR and CDR2 SFDVKD. The V segment lost 4 bases and the J segment 3 bases; nucleotides outside the gene matches: 6. The CDR3 totals 15 residues. The CDR3: CATSELPGQGYEQYF. The CDR3 bases are TGTGCCACCAGTGAACTACCGGGACAGGGCTACGAGCAGTACTTC.

The chain couples TRBV6-5 to TRBJ2-7, with a tentative D call TRBD1 (6 bases). From germline, CDR1 is MNHEY and CDR2 SVGAGI. This CDR3 contains 14 residues. V dropped 2 bases and J dropped 6 bases, with 14 bases sitting between them. The CDR3 DNA sequence: TGTGCCAGCAGTTACGATAGGGGGTTAATCGAGCAGTACTTC. This translates into CASSYDRGLIEQYF.

Note on this clone: The germline gene is not matched at one end of the junction; a read error may be the cause. The gene calls are TRBV2 and TRBJ1-4; TRBD1 is a possible D gene (5 bases). CDR1 and CDR2 (germline): SNHLY, FYNNEI. This CDR3 spans 14 amino acids. The CDR3 DNA is TGTGCCAGCACGGACATAGGGGAAAATGAAAAGCTGTTTTTT. This gives the protein CASTDIGENEKLFF.

This chain links TRBV28 with TRBJ1-2, with D perhaps matching TRBD1 (5 bases). The V end lost 10 bases, the J end lost 8 bases, and 14 bases lay between the germline ends. CDR1 is MDHEN, CDR2 SYDVKM, per germline. This CDR3 comprises 11 residues. DNA for the CDR3: TGTGCCACAACCAGGGTGGAGGGCTACACCTTC. Its protein is CATTRVEGYTF.

The V and J genes are TRBV4-3 and TRBJ2-3; D is perhaps TRBD1 (6 bases). Germline assignment: CDR1 LGHNA and CDR2 YSLEER. Trimming stripped 1 base from V and 2 bases from J, with 7 bases between. This CDR3 region has 14 residues. The CDR3 nucleotides are TGCGCCAGCAGCCAAGGGACAGCCACAGATACGCAGTATTTT. It translates to CASSQGTATDTQYF.

This clone was detected only once. V and J are TRBV5-4 and TRBJ2-2; weak D call: TRBD1 (6 bases). Trimming pared 0 bases from V and 7 bases from J, leaving 19 bases between. CDR1 is SGHNT and CDR2 is YYREEE in the germline V gene (reference sequence). CDR3 length: 17 amino acids. CDR3 sequence (DNA): TGTGCCAGCAGCTTGGCCTCAGGGGCAGACCCCCTCGGGGAGCTGTTTTTT. Protein product: CASSLASGADPLGELFF.

The chain couples TRBV5-1 to TRBJ1-2; D may be TRBD1 (6 bases). The CDR3 is 16 residues long. Trimming shortened V by 5 bases and J by 4 bases, and 21 bases separated the two germline ends. The germline V gene has CDR1 SGHRS and CDR2 YFSETQ. The CDR3 sequence is CASRHFTGNQIYGYTF. In nucleotides, the CDR3 is TGCGCCAGCAGACACTTTACAGGGAATCAAATCTATGGCTACACCTTC.

The rearrangement uses TRBV5-1 and TRBJ1-2; possibly TRBD1 for D (6 bases). CDR1 is SGHRS, CDR2 YFSETQ, per germline. The V and J ends lost 4 bases and 8 bases respectively, with 21 bases between them. The length of the CDR3 is 15 residues. Written as DNA, the CDR3 is TGCGCCAGCAGCCCTGCGCCGGGACACGCGGAGGGCTACACCTTC. This encodes CASSPAPGHAEGYTF.

This clone was recorded many times. The genes are TRBV29-1 and TRBJ1-2, with 12 positions matching TRBD1. V lost 0 bases to trimming and J lost 4 bases; unmatched junction nucleotides: 6. Looked up from germline, CDR1 is SQVTM and CDR2 is ANQGSEA. The CDR3 loop spans 16 amino acids. CDR3 residues: CSVEDGTGGRIYGYTF. The CDR3 nucleotides are TGCAGCGTTGAAGACGGGACAGGGGGCCGGATCTATGGCTACACCTTC.